These 7 T cell receptor beta chains originate from one sample sequenced in a study of siplizumab effects on memory and regulatory T cells. Produced via immunoSEQ multiplex PCR; TCRdb's table is partial and in-frame only. The sample records 55,000 to 80,000 clones, roughly 85% being singletons. The sample consisted of memory CD4+ T cells sorted from blood. These receptor sequences come from a human donor in good health.

V and J are TRBV5-1 and TRBJ1-6; 7 positions agree with TRBD1. CDR3 length: 17 residues. Germline values: CDR1 SGHRS, CDR2 YFSETQ. The J segment lost 1 base and the V segment lost 4 bases, leaving 8 bases of the junction unmatched. The CDR3 region is CASSPGQVLSYNSPLHF. In DNA, the CDR3 is TGCGCCAGCAGCCCAGGACAGGTTCTTTCCTATAATTCACCCCTCCACTTT.

This chain connects TRBV27 to TRBJ2-7, with 7 bases lining up with TRBD2. Germline CDR1 is MNHEY and CDR2 is SMNVEV (reference sequence). The length of the CDR3 is 13 residues. J lost 4 bases, V lost 8 bases, and 8 bases had no gene match. The CDR3 spells CASPIGRGYEQYF. For the CDR3, the DNA is TGTGCCAGCCCAATAGGGCGGGGGTACGAGCAGTACTTC.

This chain connects TRBV19 to TRBJ1-1; a possible D gene is TRBD1 (6 bases). Germline lookup yields CDR1 LNHDA and CDR2 SQIVND (reference sequence). This CDR3 spans 14 amino acids. V lost 4 bases to trimming and J lost 1 base, with 10 bases between them. This CDR3 reads CASSTQGWNTEAFF. In nucleotides, the CDR3 is TGTGCCAGTAGTACTCAGGGGTGGAACACTGAAGCTTTCTTT.

The chain couples TRBV6-5 to TRBJ1-1, with D perhaps TRBD1 (6 bases). The length of the CDR3 is 14 residues. Germline assignment: CDR1 MNHEY and CDR2 SVGAGI. V was cut by 6 bases and J by 1 base, with 12 bases left in between. The CDR3 DNA reads TGTGCCAGCAGGCGGGCAGGGGAGAACACTGAAGCTTTCTTT. Translated, it gives CASRRAGENTEAFF.

The chain employs TRBV18 and TRBJ2-2; the D gene could be TRBD1 or TRBD2 (5 bases each). This CDR3 contains 15 residues. Looked up from germline, CDR1 is KGHSH and CDR2 is LQKENI. V lost 2 bases and J 5 bases, leaving 12 bases between the germline ends. This CDR3 reads CASSPRAAGTGELFF. The CDR3 DNA reads TGTGCCAGCTCACCAAGAGCGGCAGGGACCGGGGAGCTGTTTTTT.

In this sample, this clone turned up once. CDR3 bases: TGTGCCAGCACCCCTGTCCCCACGGGGAGGGAGCAGTTCTTC. It yields the protein CASTPVPTGREQFF. This chain joins TRBV27 and TRBJ2-1; the D gene is possibly TRBD2 (6 bases). CDR1 and CDR2 (germline): MNHEY, SMNVEV (reference sequence). Between the trimmed V and J ends, which lost 7 bases and 10 bases, there was a span of 20 bases. The CDR3 runs to 14 residues.

The chain has TRBV7-7 and TRBJ2-1; 9 nucleotides match TRBD2. J lost 8 bases, V lost 4 bases, and 9 bases had no gene match. CDR1 SSHAT and CDR2 FNYEAQ come from the germline V gene (reference sequence). The CDR3 covers 15 residues. CDR3 residues: CASSSSIAGVYEQFF. CDR3 sequence (DNA): TGTGCCAGCAGCTCCTCAATAGCGGGGGTGTATGAGCAGTTCTTC.